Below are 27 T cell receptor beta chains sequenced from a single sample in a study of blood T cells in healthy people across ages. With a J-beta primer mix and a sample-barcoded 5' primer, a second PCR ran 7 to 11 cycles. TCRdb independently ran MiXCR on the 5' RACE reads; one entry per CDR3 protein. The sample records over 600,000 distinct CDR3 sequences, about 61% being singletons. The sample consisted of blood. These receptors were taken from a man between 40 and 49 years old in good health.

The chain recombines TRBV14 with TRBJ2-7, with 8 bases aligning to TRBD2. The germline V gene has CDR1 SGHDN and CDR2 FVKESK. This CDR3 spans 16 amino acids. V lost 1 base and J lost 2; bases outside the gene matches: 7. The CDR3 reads CASSQVAGRKAYEQYF. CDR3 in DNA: TGTGCCAGCAGCCAAGTAGCGGGACGGAAAGCCTACGAGCAGTACTTC.

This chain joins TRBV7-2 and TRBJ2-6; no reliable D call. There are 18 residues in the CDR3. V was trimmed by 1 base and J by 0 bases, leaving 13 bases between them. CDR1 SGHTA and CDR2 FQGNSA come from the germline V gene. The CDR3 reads CASSLGAGTLSGANVLTF. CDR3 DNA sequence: TGTGCCAGCAGCTTAGGAGCAGGTACCCTCTCTGGGGCCAACGTCCTGACTTTC.

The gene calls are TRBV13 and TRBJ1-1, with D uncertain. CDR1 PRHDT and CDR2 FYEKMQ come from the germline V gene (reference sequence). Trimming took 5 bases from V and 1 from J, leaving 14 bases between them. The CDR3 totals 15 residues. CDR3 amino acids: CASSTFGRANTEAFF. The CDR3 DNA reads TGTGCCAGCAGCACATTCGGGAGAGCGAACACTGAAGCTTTCTTT. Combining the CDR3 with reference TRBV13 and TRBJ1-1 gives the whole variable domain AAGVIQSPRHLIKEKRETATLKCYPIPRHDTVYWYQQGPGQDPQFLISFYEKMQSDKGSIPDRFSAQQFSDYHSELNMSSLELGDSALYFCASSTFGRANTEAFFGQGTRLTVV.

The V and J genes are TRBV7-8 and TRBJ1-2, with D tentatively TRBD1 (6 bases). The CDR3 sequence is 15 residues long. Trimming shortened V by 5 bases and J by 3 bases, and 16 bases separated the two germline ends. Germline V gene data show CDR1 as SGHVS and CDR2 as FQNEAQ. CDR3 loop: CASSPKRAGDYGYTF. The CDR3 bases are TGTGCCAGCAGCCCCAAGCGCGCAGGGGACTATGGCTACACCTTC.

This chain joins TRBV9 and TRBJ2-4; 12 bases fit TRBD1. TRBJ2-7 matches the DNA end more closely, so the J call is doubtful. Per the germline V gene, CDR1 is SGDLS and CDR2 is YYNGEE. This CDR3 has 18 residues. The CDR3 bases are TGTGCCAGCAGCGTAGACCCGGGACAGGGGGCCGAGGCCTACGAGCAGTACTTC. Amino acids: CASSVDPGQGAEAYEQYF.

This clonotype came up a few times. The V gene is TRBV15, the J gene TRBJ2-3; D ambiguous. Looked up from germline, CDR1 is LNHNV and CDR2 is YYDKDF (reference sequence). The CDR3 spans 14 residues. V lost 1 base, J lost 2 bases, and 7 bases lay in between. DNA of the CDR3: TGTGCCACCAGCAGAGCAGGCCTCACAGATACGCAGTATTTT. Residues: CATSRAGLTDTQYF.

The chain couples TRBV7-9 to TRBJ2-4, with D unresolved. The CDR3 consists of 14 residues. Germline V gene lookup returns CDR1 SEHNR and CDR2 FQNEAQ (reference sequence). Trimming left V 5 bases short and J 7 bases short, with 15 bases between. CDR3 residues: CASSAIPAKNIQYF. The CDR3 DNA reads TGTGCCAGCAGCGCTATACCCGCTAAGAACATTCAGTACTTC.

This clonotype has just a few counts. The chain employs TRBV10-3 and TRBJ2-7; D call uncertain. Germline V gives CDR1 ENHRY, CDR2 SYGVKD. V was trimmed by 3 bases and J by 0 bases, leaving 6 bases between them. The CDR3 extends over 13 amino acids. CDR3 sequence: CAISDANSYEQYF. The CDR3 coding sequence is TGTGCCATCAGTGATGCCAACTCCTACGAGCAGTACTTC.

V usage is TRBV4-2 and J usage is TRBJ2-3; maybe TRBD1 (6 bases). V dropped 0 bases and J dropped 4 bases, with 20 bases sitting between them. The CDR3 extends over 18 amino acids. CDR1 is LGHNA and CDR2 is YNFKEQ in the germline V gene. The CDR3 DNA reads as TGTGCCAGCAGCCAAGATATCGGAGGTCAGGGGACCTCAGATACGCAGTATTTT. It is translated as CASSQDIGGQGTSDTQYF.

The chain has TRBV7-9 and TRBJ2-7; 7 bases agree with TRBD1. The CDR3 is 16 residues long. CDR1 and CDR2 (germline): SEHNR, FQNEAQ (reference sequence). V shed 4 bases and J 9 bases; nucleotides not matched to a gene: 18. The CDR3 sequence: CASSSPREGAHRGQYF. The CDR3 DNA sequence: TGTGCCAGCAGCTCCCCGCGTGAGGGGGCGCATCGGGGGCAGTACTTC.

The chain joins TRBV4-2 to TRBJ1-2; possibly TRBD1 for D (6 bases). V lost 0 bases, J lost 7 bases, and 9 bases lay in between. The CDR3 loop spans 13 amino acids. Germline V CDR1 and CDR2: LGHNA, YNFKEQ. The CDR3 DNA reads TGTGCCAGCAGCCAAGAGCTAGGGGGTGGCTACACCTTC. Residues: CASSQELGGGYTF.

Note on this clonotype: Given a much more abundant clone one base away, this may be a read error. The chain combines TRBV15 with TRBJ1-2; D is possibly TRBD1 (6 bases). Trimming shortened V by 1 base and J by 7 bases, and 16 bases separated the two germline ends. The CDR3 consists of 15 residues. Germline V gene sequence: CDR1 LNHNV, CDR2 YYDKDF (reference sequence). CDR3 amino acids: CATSRVRDIWSGYTF. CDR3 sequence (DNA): TGTGCCACCAGCAGAGTTCGGGACATCTGGAGTGGCTACACCTTC. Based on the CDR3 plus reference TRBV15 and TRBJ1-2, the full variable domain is DAMVIQNPRYQVTQFGKPVTLSCSQTLNHNVMYWYQQKSSQAPKLLFHYYDKDFNNEADTPDNFQSRRPNTSFCFLDIRSPGLGDTAMYLCATSRVRDIWSGYTFGSGTRLTVV.

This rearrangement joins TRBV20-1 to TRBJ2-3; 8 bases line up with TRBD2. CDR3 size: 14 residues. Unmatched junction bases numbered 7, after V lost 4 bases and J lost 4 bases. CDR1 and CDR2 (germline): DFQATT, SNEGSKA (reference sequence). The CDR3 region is CSATPAGVPDTQYF. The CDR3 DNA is TGCAGTGCTACCCCAGCGGGAGTCCCAGATACGCAGTATTTT.

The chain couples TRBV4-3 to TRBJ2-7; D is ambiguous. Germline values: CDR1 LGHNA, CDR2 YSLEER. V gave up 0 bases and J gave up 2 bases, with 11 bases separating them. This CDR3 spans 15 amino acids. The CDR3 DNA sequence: TGCGCCAGCAGCCAAGAGTTCACCGACGCCTACGAGCAGTACTTC. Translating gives CASSQEFTDAYEQYF.

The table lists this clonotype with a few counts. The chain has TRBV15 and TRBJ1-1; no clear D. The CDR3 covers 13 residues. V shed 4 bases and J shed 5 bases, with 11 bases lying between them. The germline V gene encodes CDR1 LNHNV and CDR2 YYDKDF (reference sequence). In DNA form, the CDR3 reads TGTGCCACCAGCACCCGACTGGAAACTGAAGCTTTCTTT. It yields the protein CATSTRLETEAFF.

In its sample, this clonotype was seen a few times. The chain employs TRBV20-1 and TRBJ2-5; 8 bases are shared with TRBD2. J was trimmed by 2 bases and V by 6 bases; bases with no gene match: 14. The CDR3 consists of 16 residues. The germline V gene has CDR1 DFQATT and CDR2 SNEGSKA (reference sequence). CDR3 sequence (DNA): TGCAGTGCGATCAGCAAGGTAGCGGGGTTTCAAGAGACCCAGTACTTC. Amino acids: CSAISKVAGFQETQYF.

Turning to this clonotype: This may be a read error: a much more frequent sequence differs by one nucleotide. The CDR3 nucleotides are TGTGCCAGCAGCTTAGGGGGCCAGGGGCAGTACTTC. The encoded protein is CASSLGGQGQYF. The chain couples TRBV7-8 to TRBJ2-7, with a weak D call TRBD1 (5 bases). The CDR3 runs 12 residues. CDR1 SGHVS and CDR2 FQNEAQ come from the germline V gene. Trimming cost V 1 base and J 9 bases, with 10 bases left between them.

The CDR3 protein is CSVLITANTGELFF. CDR3 in DNA: TGCAGCGTCCTTATAACAGCGAACACCGGGGAGCTGTTTTTT. This sequence joins TRBV29-1 and TRBJ2-2; D uncertain. The CDR3 sequence is 14 residues long. V was clipped by 6 bases and J by 0 bases, with 11 bases between them. In germline, CDR1 is SQVTM, CDR2 ANQGSEA.

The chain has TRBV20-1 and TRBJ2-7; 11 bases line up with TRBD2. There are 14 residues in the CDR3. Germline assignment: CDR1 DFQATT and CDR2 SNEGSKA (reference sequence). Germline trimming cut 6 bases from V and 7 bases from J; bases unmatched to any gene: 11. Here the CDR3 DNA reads TGCAGTGCCGGCGGGACTAGCGGCGAGTCGGAGCAGTACTTC. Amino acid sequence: CSAGGTSGESEQYF.

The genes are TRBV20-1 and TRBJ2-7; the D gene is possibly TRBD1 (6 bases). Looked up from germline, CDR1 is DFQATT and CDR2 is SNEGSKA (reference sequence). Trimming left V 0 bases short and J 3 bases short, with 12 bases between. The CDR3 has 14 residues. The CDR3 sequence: CSARDQGRFYEQYF. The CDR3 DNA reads TGCAGTGCTAGAGATCAGGGGCGGTTCTACGAGCAGTACTTC.

In nucleotides, the CDR3 is TGTGCTAGTGGTTTGGTACTAAGGGGAACCCAAGAGACCCAGTACTTC. Its protein is CASGLVLRGTQETQYF. The chain joins TRBV12-5 to TRBJ2-5; tentatively, D is TRBD1 (5 bases). V was clipped by 0 bases and J by 1 base, with 12 bases between them. The CDR3 contains 16 residues. Per germline, CDR1 LGHNT and CDR2 FRNRAP.

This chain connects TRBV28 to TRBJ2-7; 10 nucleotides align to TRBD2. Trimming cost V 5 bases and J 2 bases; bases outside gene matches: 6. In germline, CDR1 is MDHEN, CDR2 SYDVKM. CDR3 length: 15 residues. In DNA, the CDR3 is TGTGCCAGCAGTACACAGCGGGAGGGGCCCTACGAGCAGTACTTC. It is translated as CASSTQREGPYEQYF.

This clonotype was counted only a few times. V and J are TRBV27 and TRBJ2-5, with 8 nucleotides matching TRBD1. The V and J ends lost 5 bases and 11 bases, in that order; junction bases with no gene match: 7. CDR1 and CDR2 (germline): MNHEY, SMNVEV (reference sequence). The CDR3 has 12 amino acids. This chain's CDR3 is CASSISGGGQYF. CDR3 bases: TGTGCCAGCAGTATCTCAGGGGGCGGGCAGTACTTC.

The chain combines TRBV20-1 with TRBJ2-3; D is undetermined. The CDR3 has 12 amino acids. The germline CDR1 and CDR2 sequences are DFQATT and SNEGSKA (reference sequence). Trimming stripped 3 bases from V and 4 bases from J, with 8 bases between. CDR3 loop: CSARDAADTQYF. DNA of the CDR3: TGCAGTGCTAGGGATGCGGCAGATACGCAGTATTTT.

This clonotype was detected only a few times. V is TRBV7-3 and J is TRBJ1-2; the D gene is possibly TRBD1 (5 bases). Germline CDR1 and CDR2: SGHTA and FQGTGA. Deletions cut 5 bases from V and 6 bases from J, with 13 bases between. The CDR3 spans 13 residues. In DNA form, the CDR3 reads TGTGCCAGCAGCCCGGGGGGGGAGGATGGCTACACCTTC. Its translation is CASSPGGEDGYTF.

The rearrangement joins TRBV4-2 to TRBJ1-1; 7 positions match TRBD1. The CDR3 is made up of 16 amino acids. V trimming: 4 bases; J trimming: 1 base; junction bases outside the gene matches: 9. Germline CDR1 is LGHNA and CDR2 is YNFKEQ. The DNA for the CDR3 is TGTGCCAGCAGCCGCAATTATCAGGGGGGGAACACTGAAGCTTTCTTT. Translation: CASSRNYQGGNTEAFF.

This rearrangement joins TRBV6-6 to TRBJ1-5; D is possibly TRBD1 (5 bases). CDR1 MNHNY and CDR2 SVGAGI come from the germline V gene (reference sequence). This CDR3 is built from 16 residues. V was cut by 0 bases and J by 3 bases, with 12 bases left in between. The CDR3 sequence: CASSYSIGANNQPQHF. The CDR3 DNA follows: TGTGCCAGCAGTTACTCTATTGGGGCCAACAATCAGCCCCAGCATTTT.